This T cell receptor beta chain is drawn from a study of blood T cell repertoires in COVID-19. In the study overall: Some COVID-19 samples were acute and others convalescent; all came from the United States, Italy and Spain. T cells, B-cell-depleted T cells, or PBMCs supplied cDNA or gDNA.

In the original workflow: Reference gene primer amplification gave nucleated cell count estimates. This table comes from immunoSEQ multiplex PCR, and its TCRdb copy is limited to in-frame clones, with some not included. The D gene and trimming were derived from the DNA, and the V and J assignments and clone size from that table. The data show about 150,000 clones, around 74% seen once. Trimming cost V 6 bases and J 3 bases; bases outside gene matches: 7. Germline V CDR1 and CDR2: SNHLY, FYNNEI. The CDR3 sequence is 16 residues long. The material sequenced was peripheral blood. The chain recombines TRBV2 with TRBJ1-5, with 11 nucleotides matching TRBD1. This clonotype was obtained from a woman over 75 with acute or convalescent COVID-19. For the CDR3, the DNA is TGTGCCAGCAGGAGAGGGACAGGGGGAATCAATCAGCCCCAGCATTTT. Protein sequence: CASRRGTGGINQPQHF.